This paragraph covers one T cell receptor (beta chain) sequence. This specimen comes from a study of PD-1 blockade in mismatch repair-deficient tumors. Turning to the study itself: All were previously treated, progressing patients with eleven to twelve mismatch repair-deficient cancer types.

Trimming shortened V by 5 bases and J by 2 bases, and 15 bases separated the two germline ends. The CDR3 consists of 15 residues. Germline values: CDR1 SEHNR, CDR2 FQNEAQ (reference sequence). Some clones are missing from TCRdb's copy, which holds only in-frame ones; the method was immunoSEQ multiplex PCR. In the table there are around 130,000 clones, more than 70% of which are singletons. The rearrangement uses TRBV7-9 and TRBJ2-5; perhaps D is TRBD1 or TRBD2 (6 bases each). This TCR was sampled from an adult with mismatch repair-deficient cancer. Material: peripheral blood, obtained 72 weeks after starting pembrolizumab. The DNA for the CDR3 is TGTGCCAGCAGCCCAAGGAGGGGGTTACAAGAGACCCAGTACTTC. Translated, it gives CASSPRRGLQETQYF.